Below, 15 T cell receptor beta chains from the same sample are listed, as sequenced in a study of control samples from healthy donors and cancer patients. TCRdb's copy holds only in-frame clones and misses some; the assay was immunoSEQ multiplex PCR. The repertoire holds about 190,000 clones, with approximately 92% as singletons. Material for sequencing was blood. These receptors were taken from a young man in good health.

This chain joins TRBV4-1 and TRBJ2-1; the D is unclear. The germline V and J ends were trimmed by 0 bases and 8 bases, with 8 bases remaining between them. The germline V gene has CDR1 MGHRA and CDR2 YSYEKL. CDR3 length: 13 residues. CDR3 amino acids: CASSQELGHEQFF. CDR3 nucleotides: TGCGCCAGCAGCCAAGAACTGGGCCATGAGCAGTTCTTC.

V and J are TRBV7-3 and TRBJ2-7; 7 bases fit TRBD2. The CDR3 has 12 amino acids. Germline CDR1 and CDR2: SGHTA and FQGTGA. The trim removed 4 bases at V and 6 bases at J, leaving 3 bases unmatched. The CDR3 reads CASSSSGGEQYF. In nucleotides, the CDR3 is TGTGCCAGCAGCTCATCGGGGGGCGAGCAGTACTTC.

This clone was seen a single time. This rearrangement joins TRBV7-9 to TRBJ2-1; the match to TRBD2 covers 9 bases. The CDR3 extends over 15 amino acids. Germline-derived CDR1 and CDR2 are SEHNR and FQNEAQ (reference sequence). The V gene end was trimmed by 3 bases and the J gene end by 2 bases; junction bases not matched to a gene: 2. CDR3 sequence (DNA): TGTGCCAGCAGCTTCCAGCGGGGGGCCTACAATGAGCAGTTCTTC. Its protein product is CASSFQRGAYNEQFF.

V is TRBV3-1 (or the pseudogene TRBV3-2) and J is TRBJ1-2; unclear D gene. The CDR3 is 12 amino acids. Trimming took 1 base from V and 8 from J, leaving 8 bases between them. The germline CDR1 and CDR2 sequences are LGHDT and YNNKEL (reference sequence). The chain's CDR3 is CASSQGYHGYTF. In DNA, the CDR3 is TGTGCCAGCAGCCAAGGTTACCACGGCTACACCTTC.

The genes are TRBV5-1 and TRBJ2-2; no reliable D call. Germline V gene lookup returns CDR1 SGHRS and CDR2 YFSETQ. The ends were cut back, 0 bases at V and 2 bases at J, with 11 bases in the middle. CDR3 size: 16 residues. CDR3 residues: CASSLGTASNTGELFF. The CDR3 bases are TGCGCCAGCAGCTTGGGTACAGCGTCAAACACCGGGGAGCTGTTTTTT.

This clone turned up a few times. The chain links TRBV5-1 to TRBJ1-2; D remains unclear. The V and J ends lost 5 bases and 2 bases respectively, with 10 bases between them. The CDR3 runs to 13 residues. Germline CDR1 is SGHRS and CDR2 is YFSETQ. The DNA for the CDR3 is TGCGCCAGCAGGCTGACGGTCAACTATGGCTACACCTTC. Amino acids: CASRLTVNYGYTF. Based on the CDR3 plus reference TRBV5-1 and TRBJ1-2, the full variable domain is KAGVTQTPRYLIKTRGQQVTLSCSPISGHRSVSWYQQTPGQGLQFLFEYFSETQRNKGNFPGRFSGRQFSNSRSEMNVSTLELGDSALYLCASRLTVNYGYTFGSGTRLTVV.

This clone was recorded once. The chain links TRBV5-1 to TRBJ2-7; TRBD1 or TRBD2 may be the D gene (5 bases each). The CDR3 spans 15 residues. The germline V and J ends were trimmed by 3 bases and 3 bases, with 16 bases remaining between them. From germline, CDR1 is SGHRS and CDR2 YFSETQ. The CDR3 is CASSYRAGRSYEQYF. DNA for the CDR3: TGCGCCAGCAGCTATCGGGCAGGGAGAAGCTACGAGCAGTACTTC.

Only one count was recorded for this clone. CDR3 in DNA: TGTGCCAGCAGTGACGAAGCGTTTAGCAATCAGCCCCAGCATTTT. Its protein product is CASSDEAFSNQPQHF. The chain recombines TRBV2 with TRBJ1-5, with D uncertain. There are 15 residues in the CDR3. Germline CDR1 SNHLY, CDR2 FYNNEI. The V end was cut by 3 bases, the J end by 0 bases, with 9 bases between.

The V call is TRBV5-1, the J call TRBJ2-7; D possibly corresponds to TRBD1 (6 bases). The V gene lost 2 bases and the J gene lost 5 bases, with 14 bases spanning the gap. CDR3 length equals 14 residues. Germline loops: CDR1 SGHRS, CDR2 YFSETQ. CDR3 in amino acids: CASSFGGRGDEQYF. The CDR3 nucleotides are TGCGCCAGCAGCTTTGGCGGCAGGGGTGACGAGCAGTACTTC. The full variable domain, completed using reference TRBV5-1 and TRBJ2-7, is KAGVTQTPRYLIKTRGQQVTLSCSPISGHRSVSWYQQTPGQGLQFLFEYFSETQRNKGNFPGRFSGRQFSNSRSEMNVSTLELGDSALYLCASSFGGRGDEQYFGPGTRLTVT.

The CDR3 loop reads CASSSSAVTGVYEQYF. The CDR3 DNA reads as TGCGCCAGCAGCTCATCTGCTGTGACAGGGGTATACGAGCAGTACTTC. The chain joins TRBV5-1 to TRBJ2-7; TRBD1 matches 8 bases. Germline V gives CDR1 SGHRS, CDR2 YFSETQ. Trimming removed 3 bases from V and 4 bases from J; junction bases left unmatched: 12. CDR3 length equals 16 residues.

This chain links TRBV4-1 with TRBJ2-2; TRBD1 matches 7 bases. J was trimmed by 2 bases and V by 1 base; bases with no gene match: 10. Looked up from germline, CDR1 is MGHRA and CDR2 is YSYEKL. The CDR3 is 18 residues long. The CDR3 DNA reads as TGCGCCAGCAGCCAAGTAGCAGCTAGGGACAGCAACACCGGGGAGCTGTTTTTT. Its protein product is CASSQVAARDSNTGELFF.

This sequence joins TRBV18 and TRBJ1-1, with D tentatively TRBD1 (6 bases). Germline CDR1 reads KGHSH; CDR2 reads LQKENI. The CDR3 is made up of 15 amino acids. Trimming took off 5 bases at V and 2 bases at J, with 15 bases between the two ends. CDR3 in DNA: TGTGCCAGCTCAAGGTCGGCAGGGGCCAACACTGAAGCTTTCTTT. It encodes CASSRSAGANTEAFF.

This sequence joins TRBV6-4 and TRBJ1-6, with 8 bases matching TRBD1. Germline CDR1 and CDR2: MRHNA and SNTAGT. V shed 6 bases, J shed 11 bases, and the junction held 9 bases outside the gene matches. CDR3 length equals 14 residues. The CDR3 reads CASRETGEGTPLHF. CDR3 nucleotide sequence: TGTGCCAGCAGGGAGACAGGGGAAGGTACACCCCTCCACTTT.

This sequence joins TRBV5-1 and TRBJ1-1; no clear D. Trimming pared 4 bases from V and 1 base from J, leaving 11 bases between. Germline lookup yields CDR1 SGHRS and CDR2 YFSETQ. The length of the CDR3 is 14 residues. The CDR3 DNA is TGCGCCAGCAGCCCTCTCGGCGAGAACACTGAAGCTTTCTTT. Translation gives CASSPLGENTEAFF.

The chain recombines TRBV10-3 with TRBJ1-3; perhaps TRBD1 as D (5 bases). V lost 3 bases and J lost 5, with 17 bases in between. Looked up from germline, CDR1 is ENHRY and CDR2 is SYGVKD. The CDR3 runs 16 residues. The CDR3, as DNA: TGTGCCATCAGTGAACAAGAGGGGCAAAGAAGAAACACCATATATTTT. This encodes CAISEQEGQRRNTIYF.